The 5 T cell receptor beta chains in this list originate from one sample, sequenced in a study of T cells after posttransplantation cyclophosphamide (dated by TCRdb to the mid-2010s). Library preparation used the immunoSEQ multiplex PCR assay. Here the immuneACCESS table is served through TCRdb, limited to in-frame sequences with V and J called. Missing clones are a known gap in these copies; in checked studies unresolved V genes cover under half, and the rest lacks a known reason. This sample was tabulated with 30,000 to 50,000 clones, among which there are no singletons. Of the sample, 4% to 5.5% falls within the top ten clones. The sequenced sample consisted of PBMCs. Source of these receptors: a woman aged 50 to 60 in good health and a related stem cell transplant donor.

This clone was recorded at least ten times. This chain links TRBV27 with TRBJ1-1; D is uncertain. The CDR3 has 14 residues. The germline V gene has CDR1 MNHEY and CDR2 SMNVEV (reference sequence). Trimming stripped 4 bases from V and 4 bases from J, with 13 bases between. The CDR3 DNA reads as TGTGCCAGCAGTTCCGGATACGAGGGCACTGAAGCTTTCTTT. Its translation is CASSSGYEGTEAFF.

This clone was counted ten times or more. This chain uses TRBV6-1 with TRBJ2-1; TRBD1 matches at 8 bases. This CDR3 has 14 residues. The trim removed 11 bases at V and 5 bases at J, leaving 11 bases unmatched. Germline V gene data show CDR1 as MNHNS and CDR2 as SASEGT. The CDR3 is CAGSRDRTNNEQFF. DNA of the CDR3: TGTGCCGGTAGCCGGGACAGGACGAACAATGAGCAGTTCTTC.

This clone was recorded at least ten times. This rearrangement joins TRBV6-6 to TRBJ2-7; weak D call: TRBD2 (5 bases). This CDR3 is 13 amino acids long. V lost 2 bases to trimming and J lost 3 bases, with 8 bases between them. The germline V gene has CDR1 MNHNY and CDR2 SVGAGI (reference sequence). The DNA for the CDR3 is TGTGCCAGCAGTTACGAGGGCGGCTACGAGCAGTACTTC. The encoded protein is CASSYEGGYEQYF.

The J gene is TRBJ2-1, the V gene TRBV27; TRBD1 matches at 7 bases. CDR1 and CDR2 from the germline V gene are MNHEY and SMNVEV (reference sequence). The trim removed 8 bases at V and 2 bases at J, leaving 9 bases unmatched. The CDR3 consists of 15 residues. Here the CDR3 reads CASRKDRLTYNEQFF. Here the CDR3 DNA reads TGTGCCAGCCGCAAGGACAGGCTAACCTACAATGAGCAGTTCTTC.

This clone was seen many times. The chain joins TRBV5-8 to TRBJ1-2; D is possibly TRBD1 (6 bases). The CDR3 covers 15 residues. The germline CDR1 and CDR2 sequences are SGHTS and YDEGEE. Trimming took 4 bases from V and 8 from J, leaving 21 bases between them. As DNA, the CDR3 is TGTGCCAGCAGCCCCAGGCTGGGGGCTGCGTCGGGCTACACCTTC. Its translation is CASSPRLGAASGYTF.